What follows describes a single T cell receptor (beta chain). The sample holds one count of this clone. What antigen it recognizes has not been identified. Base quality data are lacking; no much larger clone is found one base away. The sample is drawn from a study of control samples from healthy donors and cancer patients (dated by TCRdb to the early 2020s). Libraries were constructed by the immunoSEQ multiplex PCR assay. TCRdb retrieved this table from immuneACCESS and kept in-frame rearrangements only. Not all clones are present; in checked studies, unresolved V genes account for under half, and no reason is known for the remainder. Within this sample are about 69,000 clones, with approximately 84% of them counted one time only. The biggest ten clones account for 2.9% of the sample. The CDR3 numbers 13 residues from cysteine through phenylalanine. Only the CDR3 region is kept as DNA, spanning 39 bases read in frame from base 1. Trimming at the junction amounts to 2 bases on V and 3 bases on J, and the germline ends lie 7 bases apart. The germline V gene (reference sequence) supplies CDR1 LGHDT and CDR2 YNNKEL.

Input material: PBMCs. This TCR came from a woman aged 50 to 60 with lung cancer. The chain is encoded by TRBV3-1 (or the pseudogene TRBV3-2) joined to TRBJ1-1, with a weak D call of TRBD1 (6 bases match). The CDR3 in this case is CASSQQGHTEAFF. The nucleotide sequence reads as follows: TGTGCCAGCAGCCAACAGGGGCACACTGAAGCTTTCTTT.